These 21 T cell receptor beta chains share one sample of origin, sequenced in a study of technical replicates of blood from several donors. Assay: immunoSEQ multiplex PCR; the TCRdb copy retains only in-frame clones and omits some. The sample holds some 70,000 clones, 95% to 98% seen once. Sequences were obtained from T cells isolated from PBMCs. All receptors derive from a human donor in good health.

The chain recombines TRBV15 with TRBJ2-7; D is uncertain. The length of the CDR3 is 15 residues. The germline V gene has CDR1 LNHNV and CDR2 YYDKDF (reference sequence). V was pared by 0 bases and J by 3 bases, with 12 bases between. The CDR3 is CATSRDMPTSYEQYF. Written as DNA, the CDR3 is TGTGCCACCAGCAGAGATATGCCAACAAGCTACGAGCAGTACTTC.

The chain couples TRBV28 to TRBJ2-7; 7 nucleotides agree with TRBD2. V shed 5 bases, J shed 4 bases, and the junction held 14 bases outside the gene matches. The CDR3 covers 16 residues. Looked up from germline, CDR1 is MDHEN and CDR2 is SYDVKM. CDR3 in amino acids: CASSPKTSPPVYEQYF. The CDR3 coding sequence is TGTGCCAGCAGTCCAAAGACTAGCCCGCCGGTTTACGAGCAGTACTTC.

The rearrangement joins TRBV6-5 to TRBJ1-5; a weak D match, TRBD1 (6 bases). The CDR3 is made up of 14 amino acids. V lost 7 bases and J 4 bases, leaving 14 bases between the germline ends. Germline V lookup: CDR1 MNHEY, CDR2 SVGAGI. The CDR3 here is CASNAGDPNQPQHF. The CDR3 DNA reads TGTGCCAGCAATGCAGGGGATCCTAATCAGCCCCAGCATTTT.

Remarks on this clone: The DNA is left out, because the CDR3 cannot be placed on it with certainty; the CDR3 is given as TCRdb lists it. This chain links TRBV28 with TRBJ2-7; the listed D gene, TRBD1, was not tested against the DNA. Termini included, the CDR3 measures 14 amino acids. The germline V gene has CDR1 MDHEN and CDR2 SYDVKM. The CDR3 loop is CASILGRDSYEQYF.

The chain is built from TRBV9 and TRBJ2-1, with 9 nucleotides matching TRBD2. CDR1 and CDR2 from the germline V gene are SGDLS and YYNGEE. With V trimmed by 3 bases and J by 8 bases, 6 bases remained unmatched. The CDR3 is made up of 14 amino acids. The CDR3 reads CASSEGLATDEQFF. The DNA of the CDR3 is TGTGCCAGCAGCGAGGGACTAGCTACGGATGAGCAGTTCTTC.

The V call is TRBV19, the J call TRBJ2-1, with D perhaps matching TRBD2 (5 bases). The V gene lost 6 bases and the J gene lost 6 bases, with 9 bases spanning the gap. Germline assignment: CDR1 LNHDA and CDR2 SQIVND (reference sequence). CDR3 length: 12 residues. The CDR3, as DNA: TGTGCCAGTAGGCCCACTAGCAATGAGCAGTTCTTC. Its protein product is CASRPTSNEQFF.

This clone has only one observation. V gene TRBV2 combines with J gene TRBJ1-1; the D is unclear. The CDR3 totals 13 residues. Trimming cost V 5 bases and J 3 bases, with 10 bases left between them. Germline CDR1 and CDR2: SNHLY and FYNNEI. CDR3 amino acids: CASSSQVDTEAFF. DNA of the CDR3: TGTGCCAGCAGTTCTCAGGTGGACACTGAAGCTTTCTTT.

The table lists this clone with a count of one. The chain recombines TRBV7-3 with TRBJ1-2, with 8 bases matching TRBD1. Germline V CDR1 and CDR2: SGHTA, FQGTGA. The junction had 2 bases not matched to a gene; V was cut back by 2 bases and J by 6 bases. CDR3 length equals 13 residues. The CDR3 coding sequence is TGTGCCAGCAGCTTACCGACAGGGGATGGCTACACCTTC. Its translation is CASSLPTGDGYTF.

This chain uses TRBV11-3 with TRBJ1-1, with TRBD1 matching over 7 bases. V lost 5 bases to trimming and J lost 12 bases; unmatched junction nucleotides: 6. Per the germline V gene, CDR1 is SGHNT and CDR2 is YENEEA. This CDR3 is built from 11 residues. The CDR3 nucleotides are TGTGCCAGCAGCCTTACAGGGGTAACTTTCTTT. Its translation: CASSLTGVTFF.

The rearrangement joins TRBV5-1 to TRBJ1-1, with TRBD1 matching 8 bases. Germline CDR1 reads SGHRS; CDR2 reads YFSETQ. The CDR3 is made up of 13 amino acids. Trimming took 7 bases from V and 4 from J; bases not matched to a gene: 6. The CDR3 is CASVRDRGTEAFF. The CDR3 DNA is TGCGCCAGCGTCCGAGACAGGGGCACTGAAGCTTTCTTT.

The genes are TRBV25-1 and TRBJ2-6; D is possibly TRBD1 (6 bases). Looked up from germline, CDR1 is MGHDK and CDR2 is SYGVNS. CDR3 length: 18 residues. V lost 6 bases, J lost 0 bases, and 18 bases lay in between. The CDR3: CASSHWGHTSSGANVLTF. As DNA, the CDR3 is TGTGCCAGCAGCCATTGGGGGCATACGAGCTCTGGGGCCAACGTCCTGACTTTC.

The chain recombines TRBV5-1 with TRBJ1-1; TRBD1 might be the D (5 bases). Trimming took off 3 bases at V and 1 base at J, with 13 bases between the two ends. The CDR3 is 15 residues long. In germline, CDR1 is SGHRS, CDR2 YFSETQ. CDR3 amino acids: CASSWGRGSNTEAFF. The CDR3 nucleotides are TGCGCCAGCAGCTGGGGCCGGGGGTCGAACACTGAAGCTTTCTTT.

The chain employs TRBV5-4 and TRBJ1-2; the match to TRBD1 covers 9 bases. The V gene end was trimmed by 3 bases and the J gene end by 3 bases; junction bases not matched to a gene: 3. This CDR3 contains 14 residues. Germline V gene lookup returns CDR1 SGHNT and CDR2 YYREEE (reference sequence). The CDR3 DNA reads TGTGCCAGCAGCTACACAGGGGGCTACTATGGCTACACCTTC. Its translation: CASSYTGGYYGYTF.

This chain links TRBV7-6 with TRBJ2-7; D gene uncertain. Germline V lookup: CDR1 SGHVS, CDR2 FNYEAQ. The CDR3 covers 11 residues. The germline V and J ends were trimmed by 6 bases and 6 bases, with 9 bases remaining between them. Here the CDR3 DNA reads TGTGCCAGCAGTTCTATTGCCGAGCAGTACTTC. Protein: CASSSIAEQYF.

The CDR3 spells CASSQGPSSYNEQFF. The CDR3 coding sequence is TGCGCCAGCAGCCAGGGGCCCAGCTCCTACAATGAGCAGTTCTTC. The genes are TRBV4-1 and TRBJ2-1; perhaps TRBD1 as D (5 bases). The CDR3 sequence is 15 residues long. The V gene lost 3 bases and the J gene lost 0 bases, with 9 bases spanning the gap. The germline gives CDR1 MGHRA, CDR2 YSYEKL.

The chain recombines TRBV7-6 with TRBJ1-1, with D unclear. This CDR3 region has 13 residues. CDR1 SGHVS and CDR2 FNYEAQ come from the germline V gene. Trimming took off 5 bases at V and 4 bases at J, with 11 bases between the two ends. CDR3: CASSPLGVTEAFF. CDR3 bases: TGTGCCAGCAGCCCCCTCGGGGTCACTGAAGCTTTCTTT.

The chain links TRBV6-5 to TRBJ1-2; 7 nucleotides agree with TRBD1. CDR3 length: 12 amino acids. Germline V lookup: CDR1 MNHEY, CDR2 SVGAGI. V lost 10 bases and J lost 5; bases outside the gene matches: 7. The CDR3 is CATVAQGYGYTF. The CDR3 DNA reads as TGTGCCACCGTGGCACAGGGGTATGGCTACACCTTC.

This sequence joins TRBV5-6 and TRBJ2-1, with a tentative D call TRBD1 (6 bases). V was shortened by 0 bases and J by 8 bases, with 12 bases between the two germline ends. The CDR3 has 14 residues. CDR1 is SGHDT, CDR2 YYEEEE, per germline. CDR3 loop: CASSLEGGRDEQFF. CDR3 sequence (DNA): TGTGCCAGCAGCTTGGAAGGGGGAAGGGATGAGCAGTTCTTC.

This chain uses TRBV7-9 with TRBJ2-1, with 8 positions matching TRBD1. The CDR3 totals 15 residues. Germline V gives CDR1 SEHNR, CDR2 FQNEAQ (reference sequence). Trimming took 4 bases from V and 0 from J; bases not matched to a gene: 2. CDR3 loop: CASSSGQASYNEQFF. CDR3 sequence (DNA): TGTGCCAGCAGCTCGGGACAGGCCTCCTACAATGAGCAGTTCTTC. The variable domain in full, completed from reference TRBV7-9 and TRBJ2-1, reads DTGVSQNPRHKITKRGQNVTFRCDPISEHNRLYWYRQTLGQGPEFLTYFQNEAQLEKSRLLSDRFSAERPKGSFSTLEIQRTEQGDSAMYLCASSSGQASYNEQFFGPGTRLTVL.

The V and J genes are TRBV5-1 and TRBJ2-3, with TRBD2 identical over 10 bases. The CDR3 length is 18 residues. After removal of 0 bases from V and 1 base from J, the junction contained 8 bases not matched to a gene. CDR1 and CDR2 (germline): SGHRS, YFSETQ. CDR3 DNA sequence: TGCGCCAGCAGCTTGGAGGCTAGCGGGAGCCGGGGCACAGATACGCAGTATTTT. This encodes CASSLEASGSRGTDTQYF.

V gene TRBV28 combines with J gene TRBJ2-2, with 9 bases that match TRBD1. CDR1 is MDHEN, CDR2 SYDVKM, per germline. V dropped 6 bases and J dropped 3; count of bases not matched to a gene: 5. The CDR3 has 15 residues. The DNA for the CDR3 is TGTGCCAGCAGCCGGACAGGGGAACACACCGGGGAGCTGTTTTTT. Amino acids: CASSRTGEHTGELFF.